The next 17 T cell receptor beta chains were all read from a single sample in a study of control samples from healthy donors and cancer patients. Assay used: immunoSEQ multiplex PCR; TCRdb lists only in-frame clones, some missing. The table has about 150,000 clones, over 85% seen once; the top ten hold 5% to 6.5%. What was sequenced was blood. The source is a man in his forties in good health.

This sequence joins TRBV28 and TRBJ1-1; 7 nucleotides agree with TRBD1. CDR3 size: 14 residues. V dropped 6 bases and J dropped 5; count of bases not matched to a gene: 9. Looked up from germline, CDR1 is MDHEN and CDR2 is SYDVKM. CDR3 nucleotide sequence: TGTGCCAGCAGGACAAACAGGGGTCGGACTGAAGCTTTCTTT. Translated: CASRTNRGRTEAFF.

V and J are TRBV30 and TRBJ1-2; D ambiguous. This CDR3 contains 10 residues. Trimming took off 2 bases at V and 8 bases at J, with 6 bases between the two ends. Germline lookup yields CDR1 GTSNPN and CDR2 SVGIG (reference sequence). Written as DNA, the CDR3 is TGTGCCTGGAGTCCACCAGGCTACACCTTC. The encoded protein is CAWSPPGYTF. Using reference TRBV30 and TRBJ1-2 for the parts outside the CDR3, the full variable domain is SQTIHQWPATLVQPVGSPLSLECTVEGTSNPNLYWYRQAAGRGLQLLFYSVGIGQISSEVPQNLSASRPQDRQFILSSKKLLLSDSGFYLCAWSPPGYTFGSGTRLTVV.

The CDR3 nucleotides are TGCGCCAGCAGTGACTGGGGGAGCACAGATACGCAGTATTTT. It specifies CASSDWGSTDTQYF. The genes are TRBV10-1 and TRBJ2-3; D may match TRBD1 or TRBD2 (5 bases each). V was cut by 3 bases and J by 0 bases, with 7 bases left in between. The germline CDR1 and CDR2 sequences are WNHNN and SYGVQD (reference sequence). This CDR3 comprises 14 residues.

This clone is a singleton in its sample. The rearrangement uses TRBV10-3 and TRBJ2-7; TRBD1 aligns across 9 bases. V was clipped by 8 bases and J by 6 bases; unmatched bases: 14. The CDR3 length is 15 residues. Germline loops: CDR1 ENHRY, CDR2 SYGVKD. DNA of the CDR3: TGTGCCATCGCGGTAGGGACAGGGACATCGGGCGAGCAGTACTTC. It yields the protein CAIAVGTGTSGEQYF.

The chain couples TRBV27 to TRBJ1-5, with D unresolved. Trimming shortened V by 5 bases and J by 2 bases, and 13 bases separated the two germline ends. CDR1 and CDR2 (germline): MNHEY, SMNVEV (reference sequence). The CDR3 is made up of 15 amino acids. In DNA, the CDR3 is TGTGCCAGCAGTCCCATGGGTAAGCGCAATCAGCCCCAGCATTTT. Amino acid sequence: CASSPMGKRNQPQHF.

The chain joins TRBV18 to TRBJ1-4; D might be TRBD1 (5 bases). Germline-derived CDR1 and CDR2 are KGHSH and LQKENI. The CDR3 extends over 14 amino acids. Trimming stripped 5 bases from V and 0 bases from J, with 7 bases between. As DNA, the CDR3 is TGTGCCAGCTCAGCAGGGACAACTAATGAAAAACTGTTTTTT. As protein: CASSAGTTNEKLFF. Using reference TRBV18 and TRBJ1-4 for the parts outside the CDR3, the full variable domain is NAGVMQNPRHLVRRRGQEARLRCSPMKGHSHVYWYRQLPEEGLKFMVYLQKENIIDESGMPKERFSAEFPKEGPSILRIQQVVRGDSAAYFCASSAGTTNEKLFFGSGTQLSVL.

This clone was seen just once. The chain uses TRBV28 and TRBJ1-2; D may be TRBD1 (5 bases). CDR1 is MDHEN and CDR2 is SYDVKM in the germline V gene. The V and J ends lost 7 bases and 3 bases respectively, with 9 bases between them. The CDR3 is 12 residues long. CDR3 DNA: TGTGCCAGCACCAGGGCGGACTATGGCTACACCTTC. Translation: CASTRADYGYTF.

In DNA, the CDR3 is TGCGCCAGCAGCCTCCGGGACAGGGGCCGGGGGACTGAAGCTTTCTTT. It translates to CASSLRDRGRGTEAFF. The rearrangement links TRBV4-1 to TRBJ1-1; 10 bases match TRBD1. The CDR3 loop spans 16 amino acids. Germline V gene data show CDR1 as MGHRA and CDR2 as YSYEKL. V shed 4 bases, J shed 5 bases, and the junction held 10 bases outside the gene matches.

The chain joins TRBV9 to TRBJ1-2; D uncertain. The V gene lost 0 bases and the J gene lost 11 bases, with 11 bases spanning the gap. The CDR3 runs 12 residues. The germline CDR1 and CDR2 sequences are SGDLS and YYNGEE. The CDR3 coding sequence is TGTGCCAGCAGCGTAGATATGTTTATGTACACCTTC. This gives the protein CASSVDMFMYTF.

The chain carries TRBV5-6 and TRBJ2-4; 7 bases align to TRBD1. V lost 1 base and J lost 0; bases outside the gene matches: 1. This CDR3 contains 15 residues. The germline V gene has CDR1 SGHDT and CDR2 YYEEEE. The CDR3 DNA follows: TGTGCCAGCAGCTTGACAGGGGTAGCCAAAAACATTCAGTACTTC. Protein product: CASSLTGVAKNIQYF.

This clone has more than one count but fewer than ten. The rearrangement links TRBV6-5 to TRBJ2-3; 10 positions match TRBD2. Germline V gene data show CDR1 as MNHEY and CDR2 as SVGAGI. This CDR3 spans 15 amino acids. The trim removed 5 bases at V and 4 bases at J, leaving 6 bases unmatched. The CDR3 region has the DNA TGTGCCAGCAGTCGCGGGACTAGCGTTGCAGATACGCAGTATTTT. Protein product: CASSRGTSVADTQYF.

V gene TRBV6-5 combines with J gene TRBJ2-1, with D possibly TRBD1 on 5 matching bases. V was trimmed by 2 bases and J by 2 bases, leaving 10 bases between them. CDR1 is MNHEY, CDR2 SVGAGI, per germline. The CDR3 runs to 15 residues. CDR3: CASSYRQGAYNEQFF. CDR3 nucleotide sequence: TGTGCCAGCAGTTACCGGCAGGGTGCCTACAATGAGCAGTTCTTC.

The rearrangement uses TRBV18 and TRBJ2-1; TRBD2 agrees at 10 bases. Trimming cost V 3 bases and J 5 bases; bases outside gene matches: 4. The CDR3 consists of 15 residues. Germline loops: CDR1 KGHSH, CDR2 LQKENI. The CDR3 is CASSPGLAGDNEQFF. In DNA form, the CDR3 reads TGTGCCAGCTCACCGGGGCTAGCGGGGGACAATGAGCAGTTCTTC.

The V call is TRBV7-2, the J call TRBJ1-1; a possible D gene is TRBD1 (6 bases). The CDR3 has 14 residues. Trimming left V 5 bases short and J 0 bases short, with 10 bases between. CDR1 SGHTA and CDR2 FQGNSA come from the germline V gene. The CDR3 reads CASSAGQLNTEAFF. The CDR3 nucleotides are TGTGCCAGCAGCGCCGGACAGCTGAACACTGAAGCTTTCTTT.

The gene calls are TRBV9 and TRBJ1-2; D unclear. The CDR3 has 15 residues. The V and J ends lost 0 bases and 6 bases respectively, with 15 bases between them. Germline V gene data show CDR1 as SGDLS and CDR2 as YYNGEE. CDR3 DNA: TGTGCCAGCAGCGTAGAGAGTCGTACGCTCAATGGCTACACCTTC. Protein sequence: CASSVESRTLNGYTF. Full variable domain (remainder filled in from reference TRBV9 and TRBJ1-2): DSGVTQTPKHLITATGQRVTLRCSPRSGDLSVYWYQQSLDQGLQFLIQYYNGEERAKGNILERFSAQQFPDLHSELNLSSLELGDSALYFCASSVESRTLNGYTFGSGTRLTVV.

This chain joins TRBV14 and TRBJ1-1, with D unresolved. Germline CDR1 and CDR2: SGHDN and FVKESK. With 1 base removed from V and 0 bases from J, the gap between germline ends came to 9 bases. The length of the CDR3 is 15 residues. The CDR3 protein is CASSQVEGMNTEAFF. The CDR3 nucleotides are TGTGCCAGCAGCCAAGTCGAGGGCATGAACACTGAAGCTTTCTTT.

This clone has only one observation. The rearrangement uses TRBV19 and TRBJ1-1; TRBD1 is a possible D gene (5 bases). V was trimmed by 7 bases and J by 5 bases, leaving 17 bases between them. The germline V gene encodes CDR1 LNHDA and CDR2 SQIVND (reference sequence). The CDR3 totals 14 residues. The CDR3 reads CASIRGSGETEAFF. In nucleotides, the CDR3 is TGTGCCAGTATCCGGGGGTCAGGCGAGACTGAAGCTTTCTTT.